This T cell receptor (beta chain) was obtained from a study of STAT5B mutations in CD4+ large granular lymphocyte leukemia (dated by TCRdb to between 2021 and 2022). With regard to the full study: Among healthy controls, the CDR3 'QG' motif was associated with a particular HLA allele. Flow cytometry on FACSCanto II or FACSVerse confirmed that purified fractions exceeded 95% purity among lymphocytes. TCRbeta repertoires of CD4+ T-cell large granular lymphocyte leukemia patients were compared with those of healthy blood donors. Here is what the overall study found, with its caveats: TRBV06-family usage was enriched among the top patient clones (8/27) compared with healthy controls (2/35). Data were not HLA-matched; higher clonality in CD4+ versus CD8+ T-LGLL could reflect the relatively small sample size. Compared with healthy CD4+ repertoires, CD4-sorted patient repertoires appeared more clonal, and this difference remained even after the putative leukemic clones were removed. Each patient's main leukemic clonotypes were private, but 25% of these clonotypes showed up at low frequency in the non-leukemic repertoires of other patients.

A word on this clone: What this receptor recognizes is not known. Base qualities are not provided; no much larger clone lies one nucleotide away.

V sheds 4 bases and J sheds 1 base, leaving 10 bases between their ends. The CDR3 spans 14 residues, from the cysteine through the phenylalanine. Left in the record is the CDR3 DNA by itself, 42 bases read in frame from the first base. The germline V gene gives CDR1 as SGHVS and CDR2 as FNYEAQ. The immunoSEQ assay at survey resolution was applied to genomic DNA for sequencing of TCRbeta rearrangements. In the paper's pipeline: A lowest detectable productive clonotype frequency of 2.59 x 10-5 was observed in the TCR sequencing data. Only productive TCRbeta rearrangements, defined as complete and in-frame sequences, were included in the analyses. The clonality of each sample was calculated as Simpson clonality in the immunoSEQ Analyzer version 3.0. Clones were categorized by frequency as very rare, small, medium, large (1-20%) or hyperexpanded (>20%). OLGA 1.2.3 estimated generation probabilities, VDJtools produced V-gene circos plots, VDJdb was queried for specificities, and GLIPH identified CDR3 motifs. TCRdb carries this immuneACCESS record with in-frame sequences only. Its versions omit some clonotypes, under half of them owing to an unresolved V gene in the studies checked, with the rest unexplained. The DNA gave D and trimming, while V, J and clone size come from that table. The sample table shows 30,000 to 40,000 clones, and approximately 90% are seen once. The ten largest clones capture about 0.92% of the sample.

The healthy control group was made up of around 34 blood donors, and the Finnish Red Cross blood service supplied their buffy coats. All TCR-sequenced material derived from peripheral blood: patient blood samples and healthy donor buffy coats. Peripheral blood mononuclear cells were isolated by Ficoll-Hypaque gradient centrifugation. For the healthy controls, CD4+ cells were obtained from buffy coats by magnetic purification. Genomic DNA was extracted using the Gentra Puregene Cell and Tissue kit, and a Qubit 2.0 fluorometer was used to quantify it. The chain was built from TRBV7-6 and TRBJ1-1; 6 matching bases give a weak D call of TRBD1. Sequenced material: CD4+ T cells from blood buffy coats. The clonotype was recovered from a human donor in good health. The CDR3 corresponds to CASSSGHTNTEAFF. The sequence in DNA is TGTGCCAGCAGCTCGGGACACACGAACACTGAAGCTTTCTTT.